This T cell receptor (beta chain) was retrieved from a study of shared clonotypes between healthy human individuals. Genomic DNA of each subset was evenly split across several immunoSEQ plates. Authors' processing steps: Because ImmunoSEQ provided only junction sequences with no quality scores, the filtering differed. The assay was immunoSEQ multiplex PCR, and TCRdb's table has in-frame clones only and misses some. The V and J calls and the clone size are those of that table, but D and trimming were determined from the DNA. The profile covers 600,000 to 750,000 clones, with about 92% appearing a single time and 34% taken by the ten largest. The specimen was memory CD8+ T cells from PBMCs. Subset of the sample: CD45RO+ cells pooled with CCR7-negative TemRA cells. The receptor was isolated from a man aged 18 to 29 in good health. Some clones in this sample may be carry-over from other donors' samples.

CDR3 loop: CASSPGHTTYGYTF. Here the CDR3 DNA reads TGTGCCAGCAGCCCGGGACATACGACGTATGGCTACACCTTC. The V gene is TRBV6-1, the J gene TRBJ1-2; possibly TRBD1 for D (6 bases). Germline values: CDR1 MNHNS, CDR2 SASEGT. This CDR3 is built from 14 residues. Trimming left V 6 bases short and J 5 bases short, with 16 bases between.